This entry features one T cell receptor beta chain sequence. Its target is unknown. A much larger clone differs from this one at a single base, so this may be a read error. The source of the sample is a study of CD8+CD57+ T cells in acquired aplastic anemia. Study outcomes and limitations: The study found no significant CD8+ Simpson's diversity difference between patients and controls.

Profiles of TCR beta VDJ and CDR3 were generated from a genomic DNA template. TCRdb passed the reads through MiXCR, listing each CDR3 protein once. Of 90,000 to 130,000 distinct CDR3 sequences in the sample, 40% to 65% are singletons; the top ten hold around a third. Germline-derived CDR1 and CDR2 are PRHDT and FYEKMQ (reference sequence). The CDR3 sequence is 16 residues long. Trimming took off 4 bases at V and 6 bases at J, with 20 bases between the two ends. V usage is TRBV13 and J usage is TRBJ2-3, with D possibly matching TRBD2 (6 bases). Input material: sorted CD4+, CD8+, or CD8+CD57+ T cells (not recorded which) from PBMCs. The source of this sequence is a human donor in good health, serving as a control. The CDR3 DNA reads as TGTGCCAGCAGCTCAAGACTAGAGGGAAGGTATGATACGCAGTATTTT. Its translation is CASSSRLEGRYDTQYF.